The rows below give T cell receptor beta chains drawn from one sample of a study of T cells in Graves' hyperthyroidism and ophthalmopathy. TCRdb recomputed calls from the multiplex PCR reads with MiXCR, one row per CDR3 protein. The table shows approximately 590,000 distinct CDR3 sequences, with around 16% occurring only once. The material sequenced was blood. The receptors shown here come from a woman in her 30s with Graves' hyperthyroidism. Each CDR3 is given with its conserved first and last residue. Each record gives: CDR3 length, D gene, clone size, J gene, V gene, CDR3 DNA, CDR3 protein. D genes are given only for firm matches. Clone size, where shown, is once, few, many, or a class for clones that have expanded.

length: 13
D: NA
size: many
J: TRBJ2-7
V: TRBV10-1
DNA: TGCGCCAGCAGTGAAGTGGGACCCTACGAGCAGTACTTC
CDR3: CASSEVGPYEQYF

length: 15
D: NA
size: few
J: TRBJ2-1
V: TRBV7-3
DNA: TGTGCCAGCAGCTTAAAGACAAACGGCGGCAATGAGCAGTTCTTC
CDR3: CASSLKTNGGNEQFF

length: 18
D: TRBD2
size: NA
J: TRBJ2-1
V: TRBV9
DNA: TGTGCCAGCAGCGTAGCAGCGGCCGGGACTAGCGAAATGAGCGAGCAGTTCTTC
CDR3: CASSVAAAGTSEMSEQFF

length: 16
D: NA
size: many
J: TRBJ2-7
V: TRBV12-3/TRBV12-4
DNA: TGTGCCAGCAGTTGGGCGTTGGGGGGAAGCTCCTACGAGCAGTACTTC
CDR3: CASSWALGGSSYEQYF

length: 13
D: NA
size: NA
J: TRBJ2-1
V: TRBV10-3
DNA: TGTGCCATCTCGGGAGCCTCTTACAATGAGCAGTTCTTC
CDR3: CAISGASYNEQFF

length: 19
D: NA
size: many
J: TRBJ1-5
V: TRBV28
DNA: TGTGCCAGCAGTTTAGAGGACAGTGTATTTGGTTATAGCAATCAGCCCCAGCATTTT
CDR3: CASSLEDSVFGYSNQPQHF

length: 14
D: NA
size: many
J: TRBJ2-1
V: TRBV2
DNA: TGTGCCAGCACCAGGGGGAGGGCAGGCAATGAGCAGTTCTTC
CDR3: CASTRGRAGNEQFF

length: 15
D: NA
size: many
J: TRBJ1-1
V: TRBV12-3/TRBV12-4
DNA: TGTGCCAGCAGTTTGTTGGGGGTGATGAACACTGAAGCTTTCTTT
CDR3: CASSLLGVMNTEAFF

length: 16
D: TRBD2
size: many
J: TRBJ2-3
V: TRBV14
DNA: TGTGCCAGCAGCCGTCAAACTAGCGGGATAACAGATACGCAGTATTTT
CDR3: CASSRQTSGITDTQYF

length: 19
D: TRBD2
size: NA
J: TRBJ2-1
V: TRBV7-2
DNA: TGTGCCAGCAGCATCCCGCCCCTGCGGACTAGCGGAGACTACAATGAGCAGTTCTTC
CDR3: CASSIPPLRTSGDYNEQFF

length: 14
D: NA
size: many
J: TRBJ2-3
V: TRBV15
DNA: TGTGCCACCAGCAGAGATTTATTGGGAGATACGCAGTATTTT
CDR3: CATSRDLLGDTQYF

length: 13
D: NA
size: NA
J: TRBJ2-7
V: TRBV5-1
DNA: TGCGCCAGCAGCCGAGCGGCGGGCTACGAGCAGTACTTC
CDR3: CASSRAAGYEQYF

length: 15
D: NA
size: NA
J: TRBJ2-2
V: TRBV25-1
DNA: TGTGCCAGCAGCCGGGACTCCGCGAACACCGGGGAGCTGTTTTTT
CDR3: CASSRDSANTGELFF

length: 14
D: NA
size: few
J: TRBJ1-5
V: TRBV24-1
DNA: TGTGCCACCAGTGAATCCGACTCAGTTGGGCCCCAGCATTTT
CDR3: CATSESDSVGPQHF

length: 11
D: NA
size: NA
J: TRBJ1-1
V: TRBV6-1
DNA: TGTGCCAGCAGTAGGGAGGGTACGGCTTTCTTT
CDR3: CASSREGTAFF

length: 14
D: NA
size: few
J: TRBJ2-1
V: TRBV10-3
DNA: TGTGCCATCAGTGAGTCTCAGGGCTACAATGAGCAGTTCTTC
CDR3: CAISESQGYNEQFF

length: 15
D: TRBD2
size: many
J: TRBJ2-3
V: TRBV20-1
DNA: TGCAGTGCTGGAAGACTAGCGGGGTCTTCAGATACGCAGTATTTT
CDR3: CSAGRLAGSSDTQYF

length: 16
D: TRBD1
size: NA
J: TRBJ2-7
V: TRBV5-6
DNA: TGTGCCAGCAGCTTGGAGGCGGGACAGGGACCCTACGAGCAGTACTTC
CDR3: CASSLEAGQGPYEQYF

length: 19
D: NA
size: few
J: TRBJ1-6
V: TRBV27
DNA: TGTGCCAGCAGTCGGATTTTGATTGGGGGTATCACCTATAATTCACCCCTCCACTTT
CDR3: CASSRILIGGITYNSPLHF

length: 15
D: NA
size: many
J: TRBJ2-1
V: TRBV10-3
DNA: TGTGCCATCAGTGGAGGGAAGGAATCCCACAATGAGCAGTTCTTC
CDR3: CAISGGKESHNEQFF

length: 15
D: NA
size: few
J: TRBJ1-3
V: TRBV10-3
DNA: TGTGCCATCAGTGGCCAGGGGCTCTCTGGAAACACCATATATTTT
CDR3: CAISGQGLSGNTIYF

length: 19
D: TRBD2
size: NA
J: TRBJ2-3
V: TRBV3-1
DNA: TGTGCCAGCAGCCAAGACCCCCTTGGGAGGGAAACCAGCACAGATACGCAGTATTTT
CDR3: CASSQDPLGRETSTDTQYF

length: 12
D: TRBD1
size: NA
J: TRBJ2-1
V: TRBV7-3
DNA: TGTACCAGCAGCTTGAGGACAGGTGAGCAGTTCTTC
CDR3: CTSSLRTGEQFF

length: 20
D: TRBD2
size: many
J: TRBJ2-1
V: TRBV6-1
DNA: TGTGCCAGCAGTGAAAACGGACTAGCGGGAGGGCCGCCGAAATTGAATGAGCAGTTCTTC
CDR3: CASSENGLAGGPPKLNEQFF

length: 16
D: NA
size: NA
J: TRBJ2-7
V: TRBV6-6
DNA: TGTGCCAGCAGTTACCTTTTCGAAGCGGAGCTCTACGAGCAGTACTTC
CDR3: CASSYLFEAELYEQYF

length: 13
D: TRBD2
size: many
J: TRBJ2-3
V: TRBV30
DNA: TGTGCCTGGTCTAGCGGGAGAATTTATACGCAGTATTTT
CDR3: CAWSSGRIYTQYF

length: 12
D: NA
size: few
J: TRBJ2-5
V: TRBV2
DNA: TGTGCCAGCAGTTCTTTCAAAGAGACCCAGTACTTC
CDR3: CASSSFKETQYF

length: 14
D: NA
size: NA
J: TRBJ2-5
V: TRBV5-1
DNA: TGCGCCAGCAGCTTGGGGCTAGTCGAAGAGACCCAGTACTTC
CDR3: CASSLGLVEETQYF

length: 17
D: NA
size: many
J: TRBJ1-5
V: TRBV20-1
DNA: TGCAGTGCTAGAGTGAACAACGGGGGGTATAGCAATCAGCCCCAGCATTTT
CDR3: CSARVNNGGYSNQPQHF

length: 10
D: NA
size: many
J: TRBJ2-7
V: TRBV2
DNA: TGTGCCAGCAAGGGCTACGAGCAGTACTTC
CDR3: CASKGYEQYF

length: 17
D: TRBD2
size: many
J: TRBJ2-4
V: TRBV20-1
DNA: TGCAGTGCTAGACCTCGTAGCGGGAGGGCCAGCAAAAACATTCAGTACTTC
CDR3: CSARPRSGRASKNIQYF

length: 16
D: TRBD2
size: few
J: TRBJ2-1
V: TRBV4-3
DNA: TGCGCCAGCAGCCATCGCCTAGCGGGAGGAAGCTATGAGCAGTTCTTC
CDR3: CASSHRLAGGSYEQFF

length: 13
D: NA
size: many
J: TRBJ2-7
V: TRBV7-9
DNA: TGTGCCAGCAGCCTAGGGACGTACTACGAGCAGTACTTC
CDR3: CASSLGTYYEQYF

length: 16
D: NA
size: many
J: TRBJ2-3
V: TRBV11-2
DNA: TGTGCCAGCAGCTTATACACCCAGGGAAGCACAGATACGCAGTATTTT
CDR3: CASSLYTQGSTDTQYF

length: 15
D: TRBD1
size: many
J: TRBJ2-3
V: TRBV13
DNA: TGTGCCAGCAGCCACCGGGACAGGGAAACAGATACGCAGTATTTT
CDR3: CASSHRDRETDTQYF

length: 16
D: NA
size: NA
J: TRBJ2-7
V: TRBV12-5
DNA: TGTGCTAGTGGTTTGGCCGTGGGGGTGAGCTCCTACGAGCAGTACTTC
CDR3: CASGLAVGVSSYEQYF

length: 16
D: NA
size: NA
J: TRBJ2-3
V: TRBV6-5
DNA: TGTGCCAGCAGTTACGAATATGGGGGGCGCACAGATACGCAGTATTTT
CDR3: CASSYEYGGRTDTQYF

length: 14
D: NA
size: NA
J: TRBJ2-7
V: TRBV15
DNA: TGTGCCACCAGCAGGATGGGAGGGGGCTACGAGCAGTACTTC
CDR3: CATSRMGGGYEQYF

length: 14
D: NA
size: many
J: TRBJ1-1
V: TRBV5-5
DNA: TGTGCCAGCAGCTTGGTACAGCTGAACACTGAAGCTTTCTTT
CDR3: CASSLVQLNTEAFF

length: 12
D: NA
size: many
J: TRBJ2-1
V: TRBV20-1
DNA: TGCAGTGCTAGAGCCGAATACAATGAGCAGTTCTTC
CDR3: CSARAEYNEQFF